A single sample is the source of the 26 T cell receptor beta chains below, sequenced in a study of cytotoxic CD8 clonotypes in ibrutinib-treated CLL. Here immunoSEQ multiplex PCR was the method, and the copy in TCRdb shows in-frame clones only, minus some. The sample gives about 130,000 clones, around 84% of which show up once; roughly 3.5% is in the top ten. The sample here was PBMCs, taken after 24 months of ibrutinib treatment. The source of these receptors is a human donor with chronic lymphocytic leukemia.

This rearrangement joins TRBV27 to TRBJ2-7, with D unresolved. The germline V and J ends were trimmed by 2 bases and 3 bases, with 8 bases remaining between them. Germline values: CDR1 MNHEY, CDR2 SMNVEV (reference sequence). The CDR3 runs to 13 residues. The CDR3 reads CASSLSPRYEQYF. In nucleotides, the CDR3 is TGTGCCAGCAGTTTAAGTCCCCGCTACGAGCAGTACTTC.

The CDR3 DNA reads as TGTGCCAGCAGCCCGAAGACAGCATTCTATAATTCACCCCTCCACTTT. Translation gives CASSPKTAFYNSPLHF. The rearrangement uses TRBV27 and TRBJ1-6; D might be TRBD1 (5 bases). The CDR3 totals 16 residues. Trimming pared 6 bases from V and 3 bases from J, leaving 15 bases between. CDR1 is MNHEY and CDR2 is SMNVEV in the germline V gene (reference sequence).

CDR3 loop: CASRVTGWRSDGYTF. The DNA for the CDR3 is TGTGCCAGCAGGGTGACAGGGTGGCGGTCGGATGGCTACACCTTC. V usage is TRBV2 and J usage is TRBJ1-2, with 7 bases identical to TRBD1. Per germline, CDR1 SNHLY and CDR2 FYNNEI. The CDR3 totals 15 residues. V was clipped by 6 bases and J by 6 bases; unmatched bases: 13. The full variable domain, completed using reference TRBV2 and TRBJ1-2, is EPEVTQTPSHQVTQMGQEVILRCVPISNHLYFYWYRQILGQKVEFLVSFYNNEISEKSEIFDDQFSVERPDGSNFTLKIRSTKLEDSAMYFCASRVTGWRSDGYTFGSGTRLTVV.

V usage is TRBV13 and J usage is TRBJ1-3; 7 positions agree with TRBD1. V dropped 6 bases and J dropped 8; count of bases not matched to a gene: 7. Germline CDR1 and CDR2: PRHDT and FYEKMQ (reference sequence). The CDR3 loop spans 13 amino acids. Here the CDR3 DNA reads TGTGCCAGCAGTTCGACAGGGTACGACACCATATATTTT. This gives the protein CASSSTGYDTIYF.

V is TRBV28 and J is TRBJ1-1, with D unresolved. Germline V lookup: CDR1 MDHEN, CDR2 SYDVKM. The CDR3 is 15 residues long. V lost 5 bases, J lost 1 base, and 14 bases lay in between. CDR3 protein: CASSPPGAGNTEAFF. CDR3 nucleotide sequence: TGTGCCAGCAGTCCCCCAGGCGCAGGGAACACTGAAGCTTTCTTT. Variable domain in full (rest from reference TRBV28 and TRBJ1-1): DVKVTQSSRYLVKRTGEKVFLECVQDMDHENMFWYRQDPGLGLRLIYFSYDVKMKEKGDIPEGYSVSREKKERFSLILESASTNQTSMYLCASSPPGAGNTEAFFGQGTRLTVV.

V gene TRBV7-2 combines with J gene TRBJ2-3; D is uncertain. The CDR3 is made up of 14 amino acids. The V end lost 1 base, the J end lost 4 bases, and 9 bases lay between the germline ends. Germline values: CDR1 SGHTA, CDR2 FQGNSA. The CDR3 DNA sequence: TGTGCCAGCAGCTTAGGTATTTCCTCAGATACGCAGTATTTT. Protein product: CASSLGISSDTQYF.

The chain carries TRBV29-1 and TRBJ2-5; D is ambiguous. Germline V gives CDR1 SQVTM, CDR2 ANQGSEA. Trimming pared 4 bases from V and 2 bases from J, leaving 11 bases between. The CDR3 loop spans 13 amino acids. The CDR3 sequence: CSVVRAGQETQYF. CDR3 DNA sequence: TGCAGCGTTGTAAGGGCCGGACAAGAGACCCAGTACTTC.

The CDR3 loop reads CASSEAPGTSNQPQHF. CDR3 coding DNA: TGTGCCAGCAGTGAAGCGCCGGGTACCAGCAATCAGCCCCAGCATTTT. The gene calls are TRBV2 and TRBJ1-5; the D is unclear. There are 16 residues in the CDR3. The V gene's germline CDR1 is SNHLY and CDR2 FYNNEI. V was pared by 0 bases and J by 1 base, with 10 bases between.

The V gene is TRBV10-3, the J gene TRBJ2-7, with D tentatively TRBD1 (5 bases). The V gene lost 0 bases and the J gene lost 5 bases, with 8 bases spanning the gap. The CDR3 contains 13 residues. From germline, CDR1 is ENHRY and CDR2 SYGVKD. CDR3 sequence (DNA): TGTGCCATCAGTGAGTCGCAGGGAAACGAGCAGTACTTC. This gives the protein CAISESQGNEQYF.

The chain couples TRBV7-8 to TRBJ1-1; unclear D gene. Germline V CDR1 and CDR2: SGHVS, FQNEAQ. V lost 2 bases and J lost 3, with 7 bases in between. CDR3 size: 13 residues. The CDR3 region is CASSLIGDTEAFF. DNA for the CDR3: TGTGCCAGCAGCTTAATTGGGGACACTGAAGCTTTCTTT.

This clone has just a few counts. V and J are TRBV10-3 and TRBJ1-5; no clear D gene. The CDR3 extends over 14 amino acids. Germline CDR1 and CDR2: ENHRY and SYGVKD. V lost 4 bases and J 0 bases, leaving 7 bases between the germline ends. The CDR3 region is CAISVGSSNQPQHF. CDR3 nucleotides: TGTGCCATCAGTGTGGGGTCTAGCAATCAGCCCCAGCATTTT.

The chain is built from TRBV21-1 and TRBJ1-2. TRBV21-1 is shown as a pseudogene. The CDR3 has 16 residues. CDR3 nucleotide sequence: TGTGCCAGCAGTTTCCTTAAGGCGACGTCGGAATATGGCTACACCTTC. It codes for CASSFLKATSEYGYTF.

The chain is built from TRBV6-6 and TRBJ1-2; 8 bases match TRBD1. With 7 bases clipped from V and 2 bases from J, the junction kept 3 bases outside the gene matches. The CDR3 runs to 13 residues. Germline V gene lookup returns CDR1 MNHNY and CDR2 SVGAGI (reference sequence). The CDR3 spells CASTRTGNYGYTF. The CDR3 nucleotides read TGTGCCAGCACCAGGACAGGGAACTATGGCTACACCTTC.

This clone was counted once. The chain recombines TRBV10-3 with TRBJ2-5, with 12 bases that match TRBD1. V lost 11 bases, J lost 5 bases, and 6 bases stayed unmatched. The germline CDR1 and CDR2 sequences are ENHRY and SYGVKD. This CDR3 spans 13 amino acids. The CDR3 DNA reads TGTGCCTCCCGGGACAGGGGGCCTGAGACCCAGTACTTC. Its protein is CASRDRGPETQYF.

This clone was seen only once. The chain is built from TRBV9 and TRBJ2-1; TRBD1 agrees at 10 bases. Germline CDR1 and CDR2: SGDLS and YYNGEE. The CDR3 runs 17 residues. The ends lost 1 base at V and 8 bases at J; junction bases unmatched: 12. CDR3 DNA sequence: TGTGCCAGCAGCGTAAACCCCGGGACAGGGGTTTTGGATGAGCAGTTCTTC. It is translated as CASSVNPGTGVLDEQFF.

This chain joins TRBV13 and TRBJ2-1; 8 bases map to TRBD2. After removal of 5 bases from V and 7 bases from J, the junction contained 4 bases not matched to a gene. CDR1 is PRHDT, CDR2 FYEKMQ, per germline (reference sequence). There are 13 residues in the CDR3. CDR3 coding DNA: TGTGCCAGCAGCAAGGGACTAGGGAATGAGCAGTTCTTC. Translated, it gives CASSKGLGNEQFF.

The chain has TRBV29-1 and TRBJ2-3; 9 bases map to TRBD1. The germline V gene has CDR1 SQVTM and CDR2 ANQGSEA. This CDR3 is 12 amino acids long. With V trimmed by 6 bases and J by 3 bases, 1 base remained unmatched. Here the CDR3 DNA reads TGCAGCGTGGACAGGGGAACAGATACGCAGTATTTT. Its protein is CSVDRGTDTQYF.

The gene calls are TRBV9 and TRBJ1-1; D ambiguous. CDR3 length: 14 amino acids. The V gene lost 3 bases and the J gene lost 6 bases, with 15 bases spanning the gap. CDR1 and CDR2 from the germline V gene are SGDLS and YYNGEE. CDR3 sequence: CASSATPQGPEAFF. Written as DNA, the CDR3 is TGTGCCAGCAGCGCGACACCCCAAGGCCCTGAAGCTTTCTTT.

The V gene is TRBV4-1, the J gene TRBJ1-1; TRBD1 agrees at 8 bases. Losses at the gene ends were 1 base for V and 7 bases for J; bases not matched to a gene: 14. Germline-derived CDR1 and CDR2 are MGHRA and YSYEKL. There are 17 residues in the CDR3. CDR3 in DNA: TGCGCCAGCAGCCAAGTCCCCTCTCAGGGGGCGTACGGTGAAGCTTTCTTT. This gives the protein CASSQVPSQGAYGEAFF.

V usage is TRBV6-5 and J usage is TRBJ2-5; a possible D gene is TRBD2 (5 bases). There are 13 residues in the CDR3. Germline CDR1 reads MNHEY; CDR2 reads SVGAGI. With 7 bases removed from V and 5 bases from J, the gap between germline ends came to 14 bases. Here the CDR3 DNA reads TGTGCCAGCACCGCGTCGGGCGGGGAGACCCAGTACTTC. Its protein product is CASTASGGETQYF.

The chain combines TRBV5-4 with TRBJ1-1; 8 nucleotides align to TRBD1. Germline V gene lookup returns CDR1 SGHNT and CDR2 YYREEE (reference sequence). The CDR3 sequence is 17 residues long. J was trimmed by 7 bases and V by 1 base; bases with no gene match: 15. CDR3: CASSLFKTAGGLGEAFF. CDR3 bases: TGTGCCAGCAGCTTGTTTAAAACCGCAGGGGGCCTAGGTGAAGCTTTCTTT.

This clone appeared once. The V and J genes are TRBV4-3 and TRBJ1-4; tentatively, D is TRBD1 (6 bases). The CDR3 runs to 14 residues. Per germline, CDR1 LGHNA and CDR2 YSLEER. V was cut by 0 bases and J by 7 bases, with 9 bases left in between. This CDR3 reads CASSQEQGVEKLFF. DNA for the CDR3: TGCGCCAGCAGCCAAGAACAGGGTGTTGAAAAACTGTTTTTT.

The CDR3 here is CASSQRGQGVNYGYTF. The CDR3 DNA reads as TGCGCCAGCAGCCAGAGGGGACAGGGGGTAAACTATGGCTACACCTTC. The V and J genes are TRBV4-3 and TRBJ1-2; 11 bases align to TRBD1. V lost 3 bases and J lost 2; bases outside the gene matches: 5. Germline V gene lookup returns CDR1 LGHNA and CDR2 YSLEER. This CDR3 has 16 residues.

The CDR3 here is CASRRPAPQETGELFF. Written as DNA, the CDR3 is TGCGCCAGCAGACGACCGGCCCCGCAGGAAACCGGGGAGCTGTTTTTT. The chain employs TRBV5-1 and TRBJ2-2; D unresolved. This CDR3 region has 16 residues. Germline CDR1 reads SGHRS; CDR2 reads YFSETQ. Trimming cost V 5 bases and J 5 bases, with 19 bases left between them.

The chain is built from TRBV2 and TRBJ1-2; 8 nucleotides line up with TRBD1. J was trimmed by 2 bases and V by 5 bases; bases with no gene match: 13. CDR1 SNHLY and CDR2 FYNNEI come from the germline V gene. This CDR3 region has 17 residues. This CDR3 reads CASSTPPGTGLNYGYTF. CDR3 coding DNA: TGTGCCAGCAGTACCCCTCCCGGGACAGGTCTCAACTATGGCTACACCTTC.

The rearrangement links TRBV7-2 to TRBJ2-7, with TRBD1 matching over 10 bases. The CDR3 has 15 residues. CDR1 SGHTA and CDR2 FQGNSA come from the germline V gene. The junction had 8 bases not matched to a gene; V was cut back by 4 bases and J by 5 bases. CDR3: CASSYTRDRGHEQYF. The CDR3 DNA reads as TGTGCCAGCAGCTACACCCGGGACAGGGGCCACGAGCAGTACTTC. Looking up the rest from reference TRBV7-2 and TRBJ2-7 gives the full variable domain: GAGVSQSPSNKVTEKGKDVELRCDPISGHTALYWYRQSLGQGLEFLIYFQGNSAPDKSGLPSDRFSAERTGGSVSTLTIQRTQQEDSAVYLCASSYTRDRGHEQYFGPGTRLTVT.